The T cell receptor beta chain described here comes from a study of T cell clonality in common variable immunodeficiency. CVID and control samples used equivalent genomic DNA input. Data came from immunoSEQ multiplex PCR; TCRdb stores just in-frame clones and leaves some out. In total the sample includes fewer than 25,000 clones, none of them seen once. About this clone itself: Antigen unknown.

Both groups were predominantly of Caucasian heritage. Study conclusions and caveats: TCRbeta clonality was increased in CVID versus healthy controls. Fewer deletions and N-nucleotide insertions were reportedly seen in common variable immunodeficiency TCR beta sequences.

This receptor was obtained from a human donor with common variable immunodeficiency. The sample consisted of peripheral blood mononuclear cells.

The CDR3 spells CASSIASGQVNTGELFF. CDR3 DNA, as far as it was read: TGTGCCAGTAGTATAGCCTCGGGACAGGTGAACACCGGGGAG. The V and J genes are TRBV19 and TRBJ2-2, with 8 bases lining up with TRBD1. The read halts 3 residues ahead of the CDR3 end, with the missing end drawn from the germline J gene. Germline trimming cut 1 base from V and 1 base from J; bases unmatched to any gene: 5. CDR3 size: 17 residues. Germline V CDR1 and CDR2: LNHDA, SQIVND (reference sequence).